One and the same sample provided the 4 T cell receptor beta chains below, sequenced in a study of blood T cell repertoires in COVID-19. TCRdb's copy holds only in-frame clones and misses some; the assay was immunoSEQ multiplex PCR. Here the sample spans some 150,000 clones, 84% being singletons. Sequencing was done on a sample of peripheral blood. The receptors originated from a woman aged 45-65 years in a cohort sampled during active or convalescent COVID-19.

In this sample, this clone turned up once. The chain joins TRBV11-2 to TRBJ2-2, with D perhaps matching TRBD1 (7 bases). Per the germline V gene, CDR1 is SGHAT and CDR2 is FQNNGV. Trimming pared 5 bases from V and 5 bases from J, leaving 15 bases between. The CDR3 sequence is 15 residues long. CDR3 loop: CASSPIRGRTGELFF. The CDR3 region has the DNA TGTGCCAGCAGCCCAATCAGGGGGAGGACCGGGGAGCTGTTTTTT.

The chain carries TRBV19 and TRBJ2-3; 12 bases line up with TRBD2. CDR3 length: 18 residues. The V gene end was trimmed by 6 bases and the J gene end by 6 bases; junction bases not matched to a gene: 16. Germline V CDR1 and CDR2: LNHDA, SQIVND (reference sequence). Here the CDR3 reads CASSLLGLAGGPRDTQYF. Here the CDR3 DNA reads TGTGCCAGTAGCCTCCTCGGGCTAGCGGGGGGGCCTAGGGATACGCAGTATTTT.

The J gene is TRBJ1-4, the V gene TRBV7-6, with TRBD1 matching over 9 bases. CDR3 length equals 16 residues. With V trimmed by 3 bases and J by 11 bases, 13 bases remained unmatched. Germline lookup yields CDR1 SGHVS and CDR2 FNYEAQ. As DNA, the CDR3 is TGTGCCAGCAGCTTGGACCAATCCGGGACAGGGTTGAAACTGTTTTTT. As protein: CASSLDQSGTGLKLFF. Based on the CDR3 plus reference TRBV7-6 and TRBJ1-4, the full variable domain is GAGVSQSPRYKVTKRGQDVALRCDPISGHVSLYWYRQALGQGPEFLTYFNYEAQQDKSGLPNDRFSAERPEGSISTLTIQRTEQRDSAMYRCASSLDQSGTGLKLFFGSGTQLSVL.

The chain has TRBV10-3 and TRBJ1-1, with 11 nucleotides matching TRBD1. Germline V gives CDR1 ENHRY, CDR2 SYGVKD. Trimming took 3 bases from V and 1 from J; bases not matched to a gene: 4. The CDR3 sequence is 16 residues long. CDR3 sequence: CAISERGTGGNTEAFF. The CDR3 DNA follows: TGTGCCATCAGTGAACGAGGGACAGGGGGGAACACTGAAGCTTTCTTT.